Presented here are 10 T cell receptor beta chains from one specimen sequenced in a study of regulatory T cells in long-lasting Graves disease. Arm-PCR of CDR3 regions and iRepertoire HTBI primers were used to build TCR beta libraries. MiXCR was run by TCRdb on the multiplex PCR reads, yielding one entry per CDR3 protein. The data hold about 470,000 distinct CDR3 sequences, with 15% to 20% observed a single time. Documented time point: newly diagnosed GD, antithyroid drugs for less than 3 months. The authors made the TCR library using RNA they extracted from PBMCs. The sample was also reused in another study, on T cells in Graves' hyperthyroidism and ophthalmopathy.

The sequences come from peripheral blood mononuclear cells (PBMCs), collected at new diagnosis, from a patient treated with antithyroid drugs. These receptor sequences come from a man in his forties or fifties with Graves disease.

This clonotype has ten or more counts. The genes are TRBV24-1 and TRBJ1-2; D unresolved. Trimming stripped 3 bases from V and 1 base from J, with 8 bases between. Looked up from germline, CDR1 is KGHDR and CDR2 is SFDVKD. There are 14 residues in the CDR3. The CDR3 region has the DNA TGTGCCACCAGTGATCCAACACTTAACTATGGCTACACCTTC. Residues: CATSDPTLNYGYTF.

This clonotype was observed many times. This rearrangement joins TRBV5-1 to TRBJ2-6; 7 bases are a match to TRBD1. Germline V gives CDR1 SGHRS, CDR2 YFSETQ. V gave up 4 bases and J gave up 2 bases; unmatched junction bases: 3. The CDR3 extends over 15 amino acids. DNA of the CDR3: TGCGCCAGCAGCACCGACAGGGCTGGGGCCAACGTCCTGACTTTC. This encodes CASSTDRAGANVLTF.

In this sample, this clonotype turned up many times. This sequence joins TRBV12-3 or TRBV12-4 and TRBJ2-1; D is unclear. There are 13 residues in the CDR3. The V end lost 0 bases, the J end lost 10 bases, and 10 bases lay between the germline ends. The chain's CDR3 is CASSLASRPEQFF. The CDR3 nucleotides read TGTGCCAGCAGTTTAGCGTCCCGCCCCGAGCAGTTCTTC.

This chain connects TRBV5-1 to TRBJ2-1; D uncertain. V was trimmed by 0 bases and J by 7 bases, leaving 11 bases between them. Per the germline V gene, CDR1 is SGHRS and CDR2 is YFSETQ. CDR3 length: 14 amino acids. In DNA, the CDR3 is TGCGCCAGCAGCTTGGGGCTCCTTGAAAATGAGCAGTTCTTC. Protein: CASSLGLLENEQFF.

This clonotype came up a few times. CDR3 amino acids: CASRISVPGELFF. As DNA, the CDR3 is TGTGCCAGTAGGATCTCAGTACCAGGGGAGCTGTTTTTT. The chain employs TRBV19 and TRBJ2-2; D is ambiguous. Germline CDR1 is LNHDA and CDR2 is SQIVND (reference sequence). Trimming pared 6 bases from V and 8 bases from J, leaving 13 bases between. CDR3 size: 13 residues.

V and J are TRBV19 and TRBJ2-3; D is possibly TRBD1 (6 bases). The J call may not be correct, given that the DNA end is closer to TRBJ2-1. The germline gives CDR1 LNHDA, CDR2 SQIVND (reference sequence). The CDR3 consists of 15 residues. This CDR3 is CASSFTLTGSREQFF. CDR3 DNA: TGTGCCAGTAGTTTCACCCTCACAGGGTCGAGGGAGCAGTTCTTC.

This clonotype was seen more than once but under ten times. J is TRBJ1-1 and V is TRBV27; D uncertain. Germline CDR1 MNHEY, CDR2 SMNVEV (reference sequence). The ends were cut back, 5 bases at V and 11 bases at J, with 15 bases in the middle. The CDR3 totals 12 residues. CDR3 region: CASSPPGGGAFF. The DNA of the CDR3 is TGTGCCAGCAGTCCACCTGGAGGAGGCGCTTTCTTT.

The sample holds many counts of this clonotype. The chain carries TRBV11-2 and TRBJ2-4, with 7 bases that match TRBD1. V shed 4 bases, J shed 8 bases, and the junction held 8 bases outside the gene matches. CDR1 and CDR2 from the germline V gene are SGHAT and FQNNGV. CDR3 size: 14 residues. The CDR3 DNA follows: TGTGCCAGCAGCTACATTACAGGGGCGGACATTCAGTACTTC. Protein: CASSYITGADIQYF.

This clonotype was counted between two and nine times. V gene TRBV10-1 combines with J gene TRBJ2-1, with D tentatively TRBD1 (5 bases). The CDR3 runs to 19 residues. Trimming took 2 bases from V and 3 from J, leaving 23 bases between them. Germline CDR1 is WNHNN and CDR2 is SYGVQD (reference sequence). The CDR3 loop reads CASSEKVRVGDSSYNEQFF. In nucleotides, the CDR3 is TGCGCCAGCAGTGAGAAAGTCAGGGTCGGTGATAGCAGCTACAATGAGCAGTTCTTC.

This CDR3 reads CASSFSAGARQPQHF. CDR3 in DNA: TGTGCCAGTAGTTTCTCCGCGGGGGCTCGGCAGCCCCAGCATTTT. The V call is TRBV19, the J call TRBJ1-5; TRBD1 is a possible D gene (6 bases). This CDR3 has 15 residues. V dropped 5 bases and J dropped 7 bases, with 18 bases sitting between them. The germline V gene encodes CDR1 LNHDA and CDR2 SQIVND (reference sequence). Looking up the rest from reference TRBV19 and TRBJ1-5 gives the full variable domain: DGGITQSPKYLFRKEGQNVTLSCEQNLNHDAMYWYRQDPGQGLRLIYYSQIVNDFQKGDIAEGYSVSREKKESFPLTVTSAQKNPTAFYLCASSFSAGARQPQHFGDGTRLSIL.